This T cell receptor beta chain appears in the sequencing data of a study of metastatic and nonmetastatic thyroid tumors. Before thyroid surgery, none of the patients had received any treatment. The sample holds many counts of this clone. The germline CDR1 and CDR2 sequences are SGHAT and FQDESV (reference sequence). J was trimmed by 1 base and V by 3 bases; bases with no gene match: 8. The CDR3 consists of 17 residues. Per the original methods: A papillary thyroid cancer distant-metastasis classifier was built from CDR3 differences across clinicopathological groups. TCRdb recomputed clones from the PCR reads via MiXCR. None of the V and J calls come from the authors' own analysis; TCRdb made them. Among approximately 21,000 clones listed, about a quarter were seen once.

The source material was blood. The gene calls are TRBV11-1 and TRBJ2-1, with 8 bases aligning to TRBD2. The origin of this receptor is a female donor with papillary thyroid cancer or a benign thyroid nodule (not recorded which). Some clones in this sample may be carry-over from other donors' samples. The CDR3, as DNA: TGTGCCAGCAGCTTGGGTACTAGCGGCCCTTCCTACAATGAGCAGTTCTTC. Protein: CASSLGTSGPSYNEQFF.